This T cell receptor (beta chain) was captured by sequencing in a study of blood T cell repertoires in COVID-19. Study at large: Both acute and convalescent COVID-19 samples were obtained from the United States, Italy and Spain. PBMCs, B-cell-depleted T cells, or T cells provided the cDNA or gDNA that made up the material.

The CDR3 is 11 amino acids. Looked up from germline, CDR1 is MDHEN and CDR2 is SYDVKM. Trimming removed 3 bases at V and 11 bases at J, with 10 bases between. Original analysis: Cell counts per sample came from amplifying reference gene primers. Sequencing used immunoSEQ multiplex PCR; TCRdb keeps in-frame clones, though not all of them. V and J calls and clone size come straight from that table; D and trimming were deduced from the DNA. The repertoire holds fewer than 450,000 clones, around 91% seen once, with roughly 3.5% in the top ten. This rearrangement joins TRBV28 to TRBJ1-1; no clear D. The source of this sequence is a woman aged 18-30 years who had recovered from COVID-19. The sequenced material came from peripheral blood. The CDR3 DNA sequence: TGTGCCAGCAGTTTCGGTGGTAACGCTTTCTTT. Amino acids: CASSFGGNAFF.